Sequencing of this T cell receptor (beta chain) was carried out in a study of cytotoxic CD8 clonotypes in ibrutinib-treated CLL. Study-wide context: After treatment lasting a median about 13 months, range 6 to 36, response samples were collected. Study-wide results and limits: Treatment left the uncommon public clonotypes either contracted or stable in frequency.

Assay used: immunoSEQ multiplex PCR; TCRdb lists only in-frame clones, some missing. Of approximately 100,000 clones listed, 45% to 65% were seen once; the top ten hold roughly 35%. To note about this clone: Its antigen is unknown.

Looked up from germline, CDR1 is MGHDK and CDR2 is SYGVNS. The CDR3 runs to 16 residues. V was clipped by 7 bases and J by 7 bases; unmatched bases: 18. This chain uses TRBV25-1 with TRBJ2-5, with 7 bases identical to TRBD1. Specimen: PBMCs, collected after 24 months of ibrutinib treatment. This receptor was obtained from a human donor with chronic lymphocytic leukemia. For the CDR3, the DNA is TGTGCCAGCAACAGACCGGGACAGTCGGATTTGGGGACCCAGTACTTC. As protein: CASNRPGQSDLGTQYF.